This T cell receptor beta chain is drawn from a study of long-term antiretroviral therapy in people with HIV. Findings and limits, study-wide: HIV repertoires showed narrower CDR3 length ranges than controls. Therapy changes, viral resistance and ART adherence were not documented in the available data.

CDR3 length equals 12 residues. Germline values: CDR1 MDHEN, CDR2 SYDVKM. V lost 1 base and J 3 bases, leaving 4 bases between the germline ends. An immunoSEQ assay, version v3.0, was performed at survey level. Each sample aimed for about 40,000-50,000 sequenced T-cell genomes. Data came from immunoSEQ multiplex PCR; TCRdb stores just in-frame clones and leaves some out. The table includes 19,000 or so clones, roughly four fifths detected once. Concerning this clone: Its antigen is not identified.

DNA was extracted from approximately 1-10 million thawed cryopreserved PBMC. The J gene is TRBJ2-7, the V gene TRBV28; D is uncertain. The material sequenced was unsorted PBMCs, taken 2.2 years after starting antiretroviral therapy. The clonotype was recovered from a man aged 50 to 59 with HIV. CDR3 nucleotide sequence: TGTGCCAGCAGTTTATCTAACTACGAGCAGTACTTC. Protein product: CASSLSNYEQYF.